This T cell receptor beta chain was documented in a study of PD-L1 blockade in urothelial cancer. Across the whole study: Prior chemotherapy regimens per patient numbered 0 to 3. Analyses used blood from 3 weeks (second dose) and 6 weeks after treatment start.

This table comes from immunoSEQ multiplex PCR, and its TCRdb copy is limited to in-frame clones, with some not included. The sample lists tens of thousands of clones, 87% occurring once. V was clipped by 5 bases and J by 2 bases, with 23 bases between them. Germline loops: CDR1 SGHVS, CDR2 FQNEAQ. The length of the CDR3 is 18 residues. This clone was recorded only once. Its antigen remains unknown. General observations from the study: Tumor-associated blood clones were expanded more by durable-benefit patients at 3 weeks.

The material sequenced was PBMCs, taken around atezolizumab (anti-PD-L1) treatment. The genes are TRBV7-8 and TRBJ2-3; maybe TRBD2 (7 bases). The receptor was isolated from a man in his fifties or sixties with urothelial cancer. The CDR3 DNA follows: TGTGCCAGCAGCCGTAGCTCGGGGGGCGGAAAGCACACAGATACGCAGTATTTT. Its protein is CASSRSSGGGKHTDTQYF.